A selection of T cell receptor beta chains follows, all from one sample in a study of CD8 T cells in Susac syndrome. TCRdb redid the calling of the immunoSEQ multiplex PCR reads with MiXCR, one entry per CDR3 protein. Among 180,000 or so distinct CDR3 sequences listed, 90% to 95% were seen once. Specimen: CD4+ T cells from PBMCs. These receptors were taken from a human donor with multiple sclerosis. Both conserved end residues are part of each CDR3. The size entry is marked missing in some rows and otherwise reads once, few, many or a size class.

j_gene: TRBJ2-2; v_gene: TRBV5-1; abundance: .; CDR3aa: CASSWGTASGTGELFF
j_gene: TRBJ2-3; v_gene: TRBV4-1; abundance: .; CDR3aa: CASSQEGTATSTDTQYF
j_gene: TRBJ2-3; v_gene: TRBV20-1; abundance: once; CDR3aa: CSARDWGEGAGAVTDTQYF
j_gene: TRBJ2-3; v_gene: TRBV29-1; abundance: once; CDR3aa: CSVGTSGRADTQYF
j_gene: TRBJ2-3; v_gene: TRBV29-1; abundance: .; CDR3aa: CSVKPLAGGDTQYF
j_gene: TRBJ2-1; v_gene: TRBV24-1; abundance: once; CDR3aa: CATSGNKAPGVNEQFF
j_gene: TRBJ1-5; v_gene: TRBV20-1; abundance: once; CDR3aa: CSASEGDQPQHF
j_gene: TRBJ2-7; v_gene: TRBV7-2; abundance: .; CDR3aa: CASSLRTSYYEQYF
j_gene: TRBJ2-5; v_gene: TRBV6-5; abundance: .; CDR3aa: CASSYTGETQYF
j_gene: TRBJ2-2; v_gene: TRBV24-1; abundance: once; CDR3aa: CATSVGGGRWDTGELFF
j_gene: TRBJ1-2; v_gene: TRBV30; abundance: .; CDR3aa: CAWAVGGYGYTF
j_gene: TRBJ2-7; v_gene: TRBV5-4; abundance: .; CDR3aa: CASRLGGGETYEQYF
j_gene: TRBJ2-5; v_gene: TRBV20-1; abundance: .; CDR3aa: CSARVRGPETQYF
j_gene: TRBJ2-3; v_gene: TRBV12-3/TRBV12-4; abundance: .; CDR3aa: CASSLADDTQYF
j_gene: TRBJ1-1; v_gene: TRBV29-1; abundance: .; CDR3aa: CSVERPLNTEAFF
j_gene: TRBJ1-6; v_gene: TRBV5-1; abundance: once; CDR3aa: CASSLKWDSPLHF
j_gene: TRBJ2-5; v_gene: TRBV10-3; abundance: .; CDR3aa: CAISGQGAGETQYF
j_gene: TRBJ2-7; v_gene: TRBV6-1; abundance: .; CDR3aa: CASTPGLAVRSSYEQYF
j_gene: TRBJ1-1; v_gene: TRBV18; abundance: .; CDR3aa: CASSPRTAFNTEAFF
j_gene: TRBJ2-7; v_gene: TRBV27; abundance: .; CDR3aa: CASSPQTGWAYEQYF
j_gene: TRBJ2-7; v_gene: TRBV18; abundance: .; CDR3aa: CASSPPGQIYEQYF
j_gene: TRBJ2-5; v_gene: TRBV20-1; abundance: .; CDR3aa: CSAVFRDSLGTQYF
j_gene: TRBJ1-1; v_gene: TRBV18; abundance: .; CDR3aa: CASSPFREMNTEAFF
j_gene: TRBJ2-1; v_gene: TRBV7-3; abundance: .; CDR3aa: CASGTGHEQFF
j_gene: TRBJ2-7; v_gene: TRBV11-2; abundance: .; CDR3aa: CASSLSRLAGGLGQYF
j_gene: TRBJ1-1; v_gene: TRBV20-1; abundance: .; CDR3aa: CSARLGRDTEAFF
j_gene: TRBJ2-3; v_gene: TRBV7-8; abundance: .; CDR3aa: CASSLPSAGSTDTQYF
j_gene: TRBJ2-4; v_gene: TRBV7-8; abundance: .; CDR3aa: CASSWDRNIQYF
j_gene: TRBJ1-4; v_gene: TRBV5-1; abundance: .; CDR3aa: CASGTGTNEKLFF
j_gene: TRBJ2-5; v_gene: TRBV20-1; abundance: .; CDR3aa: CSARDRVLAQETQYF
j_gene: TRBJ2-1; v_gene: TRBV20-1; abundance: .; CDR3aa: CSARGTSGINEQFF
j_gene: TRBJ1-5; v_gene: TRBV16; abundance: .; CDR3aa: CASSQADRGYQPQHF
j_gene: TRBJ2-1; v_gene: TRBV20-1; abundance: .; CDR3aa: CSALGYGGSKDEQFF
j_gene: TRBJ1-1; v_gene: TRBV4-1; abundance: .; CDR3aa: CASSQALRGTEAFF
j_gene: TRBJ2-7; v_gene: TRBV5-1; abundance: .; CDR3aa: CASSLVLAGGSYEQYF
j_gene: TRBJ2-1; v_gene: TRBV5-6; abundance: .; CDR3aa: CASSKYRDSNNEQFF
j_gene: TRBJ1-5; v_gene: TRBV6-5; abundance: once; CDR3aa: CASSIQRSNQPQHF
j_gene: TRBJ1-1; v_gene: TRBV5-1; abundance: .; CDR3aa: CASSLTGTVLNTEAFF
j_gene: TRBJ1-5; v_gene: TRBV5-1; abundance: .; CDR3aa: CASSWETGHQPQHF
j_gene: TRBJ1-2; v_gene: TRBV13; abundance: .; CDR3aa: CASSYEGVDYGYTF
j_gene: TRBJ1-5; v_gene: TRBV12-3/TRBV12-4; abundance: .; CDR3aa: CASSADEDGPSSQPQHF
j_gene: TRBJ1-2; v_gene: TRBV29-1; abundance: .; CDR3aa: CSAVQEGGYTF
j_gene: TRBJ2-7; v_gene: TRBV2; abundance: .; CDR3aa: CASSKGGHEQYF
j_gene: TRBJ2-1; v_gene: TRBV29-1; abundance: .; CDR3aa: CSVVGLSSYNEQFF
j_gene: TRBJ2-5; v_gene: TRBV20-1; abundance: once; CDR3aa: CSLRPPGKETQYF
j_gene: TRBJ1-2; v_gene: TRBV30; abundance: .; CDR3aa: CAFDYRGWGYTF
j_gene: TRBJ2-1; v_gene: TRBV12-3/TRBV12-4; abundance: .; CDR3aa: CASSLRGQTHNEQFF
j_gene: TRBJ2-1; v_gene: TRBV7-2; abundance: .; CDR3aa: CASSFDLREQFF
j_gene: TRBJ1-6; v_gene: TRBV7-9; abundance: .; CDR3aa: CASSSTQGGTYNSPLHF
j_gene: TRBJ1-4; v_gene: TRBV15; abundance: .; CDR3aa: CATSPLREKLGEKLFF
j_gene: TRBJ2-5; v_gene: TRBV19; abundance: once; CDR3aa: CASSIADRVETQYF
j_gene: TRBJ2-1; v_gene: TRBV20-1; abundance: .; CDR3aa: CSASGRENEQFF
j_gene: TRBJ1-5; v_gene: TRBV4-2; abundance: once; CDR3aa: CASSQEANSNQPQHF
j_gene: TRBJ2-1; v_gene: TRBV11-2; abundance: .; CDR3aa: CASSSRSYNEQFF
j_gene: TRBJ2-5; v_gene: TRBV2; abundance: .; CDR3aa: CASRQETQYF
j_gene: TRBJ2-7; v_gene: TRBV30; abundance: .; CDR3aa: CAYTGTGEIGEQYF
j_gene: TRBJ2-3; v_gene: TRBV20-1; abundance: .; CDR3aa: CSASREGGSADTQYF
j_gene: TRBJ2-3; v_gene: TRBV5-1; abundance: .; CDR3aa: CASSAGPPDTQYF